The next 26 T cell receptor beta chains were all read from a single sample in a study of response to subunit inactivated influenza vaccine. TCRdb independently ran MiXCR on the RT-PCR reads; one entry per CDR3 protein. The table has under 750,000 distinct CDR3 sequences, approximately 10% seen once. The sample in question was PBMCs from blood, obtained on the day of vaccination. The source of these receptors is a middle-aged man who received an inactivated influenza vaccine.

This clonotype was counted at least ten times. This chain uses TRBV11-2 with TRBJ1-4, with TRBD1 identical over 10 bases. CDR1 is SGHAT, CDR2 FQNNGV, per germline. CDR3 size: 15 residues. V lost 5 bases and J lost 6; bases outside the gene matches: 6. The CDR3 nucleotides are TGTGCCAGCAGCATTTTGACAGGGGGCTATGAAAAACTGTTTTTT. Its protein product is CASSILTGGYEKLFF.

The rearrangement joins TRBV18 to TRBJ2-1, with 8 bases fitting TRBD2. Germline V lookup: CDR1 KGHSH, CDR2 LQKENI. The CDR3 is 16 residues long. The V segment lost 3 bases and the J segment 2 bases; nucleotides outside the gene matches: 6. CDR3 loop: CASSPGGGTTYNEQFF. DNA of the CDR3: TGTGCCAGCTCACCGGGCGGGGGGACGACCTACAATGAGCAGTTCTTC.

This clonotype was seen a handful of times. V gene TRBV5-1 combines with J gene TRBJ2-5; no clear D gene. The CDR3 consists of 15 residues. V was pared by 3 bases and J by 4 bases, with 16 bases between. CDR1 is SGHRS and CDR2 is YFSETQ in the germline V gene. The CDR3 DNA sequence: TGCGCCAGCAGCTCGTCCAGTAGCCAGCTAGAGACCCAGTACTTC. This gives the protein CASSSSSSQLETQYF.

This clonotype was detected only a few times. This CDR3 reads CASSRGQRYEQYF. In DNA form, the CDR3 reads TGTGCCAGCAGCCGGGGACAGAGATACGAGCAGTACTTC. The chain has TRBV5-5 and TRBJ2-7; 7 nucleotides agree with TRBD1. The V gene end was trimmed by 4 bases and the J gene end by 4 bases; junction bases not matched to a gene: 5. Germline V CDR1 and CDR2: SGHKS, YYEKEE (reference sequence). The CDR3 runs 13 residues.

This clonotype was observed a handful of times. The CDR3 spells CASSLEGRTGKAGELFF. CDR3 coding DNA: TGCGCCAGCAGCTTGGAAGGGAGGACAGGGAAGGCCGGGGAGCTGTTTTTT. The J gene is TRBJ2-2, the V gene TRBV5-1; TRBD1 matches 8 bases. CDR3 size: 17 residues. CDR1 and CDR2 from the germline V gene are SGHRS and YFSETQ. V trimming: 0 bases; J trimming: 6 bases; junction bases outside the gene matches: 10.

As concerns this clonotype: A read error may produce the germline difference seen at one junction end. V gene TRBV5-1 combines with J gene TRBJ2-3; no reliable D call. Germline CDR1 reads SGHRS; CDR2 reads YFSETQ. CDR3 length: 15 residues. CDR3 protein: CASNLIPRVTDTQYF. CDR3 bases: TGCGCCAGCAACTTGATTCCTCGGGTGACAGATACGCAGTATTTT. Based on the CDR3 plus reference TRBV5-1 and TRBJ2-3, the full variable domain is KAGVTQTPRYLIKTRGQQVTLSCSPISGHRSVSWYQQTPGQGLQFLFEYFSETQRNKGNFPGRFSGRQFSNSRSEMNVSTLELGDSALYLCASNLIPRVTDTQYFGPGTRLTVL.

This clonotype was recorded at least ten times. The chain joins TRBV5-1 to TRBJ1-3; D is unresolved. CDR1 SGHRS and CDR2 YFSETQ come from the germline V gene. V lost 1 base and J 1 base, leaving 9 bases between the germline ends. The CDR3 sequence is 15 residues long. Here the CDR3 reads CASSLSGSSGNTIYF. In DNA form, the CDR3 reads TGCGCCAGCAGCTTGTCGGGGTCTTCTGGAAACACCATATATTTT. Supplemented by reference TRBV5-1 and TRBJ1-3, the full variable domain reads KAGVTQTPRYLIKTRGQQVTLSCSPISGHRSVSWYQQTPGQGLQFLFEYFSETQRNKGNFPGRFSGRQFSNSRSEMNVSTLELGDSALYLCASSLSGSSGNTIYFGEGSWLTVV.

This chain joins TRBV6-5 and TRBJ2-3, with TRBD2 matching 10 bases. The CDR3 covers 16 residues. The trim removed 2 bases at V and 8 bases at J, leaving 10 bases unmatched. In germline, CDR1 is MNHEY, CDR2 SVGAGI. CDR3 residues: CASSYPASGGAGTQYF. The CDR3 DNA reads as TGTGCCAGCAGTTACCCAGCGAGCGGGGGGGCTGGTACGCAGTATTTT.

V is TRBV28 and J is TRBJ2-7; D is undetermined. The germline gives CDR1 MDHEN, CDR2 SYDVKM. Trimming left V 6 bases short and J 0 bases short, with 18 bases between. The CDR3 runs 16 residues. CDR3 in amino acids: CASSPRVGTGSYEQYF. Written as DNA, the CDR3 is TGTGCCAGCAGCCCCCGGGTGGGAACCGGCTCCTACGAGCAGTACTTC.

This chain links TRBV20-1 with TRBJ2-1; 7 positions agree with TRBD1. Germline assignment: CDR1 DFQATT and CDR2 SNEGSKA (reference sequence). This CDR3 is built from 15 residues. Trimming removed 4 bases from V and 0 bases from J; junction bases left unmatched: 6. The CDR3 DNA sequence: TGCAGTGCTACCGGGACAGCGAGCTCCTACAATGAGCAGTTCTTC. This encodes CSATGTASSYNEQFF.

This clonotype was counted only a few times. The rearrangement joins TRBV4-2 to TRBJ2-2, with 7 bases aligning to TRBD1. The CDR3 length is 17 residues. V shed 2 bases, J shed 4 bases, and the junction held 10 bases outside the gene matches. Looked up from germline, CDR1 is LGHNA and CDR2 is YNFKEQ. CDR3 region: CASSQTGTVAFTGELFF. For the CDR3, the DNA is TGTGCCAGCAGCCAAACCGGGACAGTGGCCTTCACCGGGGAGCTGTTTTTT.

The V and J genes are TRBV5-1 and TRBJ2-5; 7 bases line up with TRBD2. This CDR3 is 14 amino acids long. The germline V gene has CDR1 SGHRS and CDR2 YFSETQ. V dropped 4 bases and J dropped 5; count of bases not matched to a gene: 8. The CDR3 nucleotides read TGCGCCAGCAGCAGGGGACTATTAGGCGAGACCCAGTACTTC. Translated: CASSRGLLGETQYF.

This clonotype came up many times. The genes are TRBV6-2 or TRBV6-3 and TRBJ2-7; the D gene could be TRBD1 or TRBD2 (5 bases each). Germline CDR1 is MNHEY and CDR2 is SVGEGT. CDR3 size: 13 residues. Between the trimmed V and J ends, which lost 6 bases and 2 bases, there was a span of 11 bases. The CDR3 loop is CASRGTDPYEQYF. The CDR3 DNA reads as TGTGCCAGCAGAGGGACGGATCCCTACGAGCAGTACTTC.

This clonotype was recorded at least ten times. The genes are TRBV29-1 and TRBJ2-3; 9 nucleotides line up with TRBD2. V was clipped by 5 bases and J by 3 bases; unmatched bases: 15. The CDR3 runs to 17 residues. Germline values: CDR1 SQVTM, CDR2 ANQGSEA. CDR3: CSVLGGFSGSGTDTQYF. CDR3 DNA: TGCAGCGTTTTGGGGGGATTTAGCGGGAGTGGGACAGATACGCAGTATTTT.

The chain combines TRBV12-3 or TRBV12-4 with TRBJ1-1; D gene uncertain. V was cut by 6 bases and J by 8 bases, with 10 bases left in between. CDR3 length: 11 amino acids. CDR3 amino acids: CASRDRREAFF. Written as DNA, the CDR3 is TGTGCCAGCAGGGATCGACGGGAAGCTTTCTTT.

The V call is TRBV7-9, the J call TRBJ1-2; D remains unclear. Trimming took off 5 bases at V and 8 bases at J, with 6 bases between the two ends. Germline V gene lookup returns CDR1 SEHNR and CDR2 FQNEAQ (reference sequence). The CDR3 is 10 amino acids. The CDR3 DNA sequence: TGTGCCAGCAGCGCCCCCGGCTACACCTTC. Amino acids: CASSAPGYTF.

The CDR3 reads CSASRSGRITDTQYF. CDR3 coding DNA: TGCAGTGCTAGCCGCAGCGGGAGAATCACAGATACGCAGTATTTT. The rearrangement joins TRBV20-1 to TRBJ2-3, with 8 bases that match TRBD2. V shed 3 bases, J shed 2 bases, and the junction held 7 bases outside the gene matches. The CDR3 spans 15 residues. Germline V gene sequence: CDR1 DFQATT, CDR2 SNEGSKA (reference sequence).

V and J are TRBV29-1 and TRBJ2-3, with D perhaps TRBD2 (5 bases). In germline, CDR1 is SQVTM, CDR2 ANQGSEA. Trimming shortened V by 6 bases and J by 2 bases, and 21 bases separated the two germline ends. The CDR3 contains 16 residues. The CDR3 bases are TGCAGCGTCGTCATAAGAAAGAGGGCTAACACAGATACGCAGTATTTT. Translating gives CSVVIRKRANTDTQYF.

This clonotype showed up just a few times. V gene TRBV4-3 combines with J gene TRBJ2-7; D is possibly TRBD1 (6 bases). CDR1 and CDR2 (germline): LGHNA, YSLEER. Between the trimmed V and J ends, which lost 1 base and 1 base, there was a span of 11 bases. This CDR3 is 15 amino acids long. In DNA, the CDR3 is TGCGCCAGCAGCCAAGCCCCGGGACAATCCTACGAGCAGTACTTC. Protein product: CASSQAPGQSYEQYF.

This rearrangement joins TRBV5-1 to TRBJ1-5; no clear D gene. The germline CDR1 and CDR2 sequences are SGHRS and YFSETQ. V dropped 2 bases and J dropped 0 bases, with 9 bases sitting between them. This CDR3 comprises 15 residues. In nucleotides, the CDR3 is TGCGCCAGCAGCTTAGACGGGCATAGCAATCAGCCCCAGCATTTT. Translation: CASSLDGHSNQPQHF.

The chain joins TRBV6-2 or TRBV6-3 to TRBJ2-6; no clear D gene. The germline V gene has CDR1 MNHEY and CDR2 SVGEGT. V was cut by 5 bases and J by 0 bases, with 8 bases left in between. The length of the CDR3 is 15 residues. CDR3 in amino acids: CASSTSNSGANVLTF. In nucleotides, the CDR3 is TGTGCCAGCAGTACATCTAACTCTGGGGCCAACGTCCTGACTTTC.

In its sample, this clonotype was seen many times. V gene TRBV6-1 combines with J gene TRBJ2-3; 8 nucleotides align to TRBD2. The germline CDR1 and CDR2 sequences are MNHNS and SASEGT. The CDR3 covers 15 residues. Trimming cost V 4 bases and J 4 bases; bases outside gene matches: 7. In DNA, the CDR3 is TGTGCCAGCAGTGGATCGGGACTAGGAGCAGATACGCAGTATTTT. Translating gives CASSGSGLGADTQYF.

In this sample, this clonotype turned up a few times. This sequence joins TRBV7-2 and TRBJ2-1; D may be TRBD2 (5 bases). Between the trimmed V and J ends, which lost 0 bases and 4 bases, there was a span of 13 bases. This CDR3 spans 16 amino acids. Per the germline V gene, CDR1 is SGHTA and CDR2 is FQGNSA. The CDR3 sequence is CASSLASGLTYNEQFF. Written as DNA, the CDR3 is TGTGCCAGCAGCTTAGCGTCGGGGTTGACTTACAATGAGCAGTTCTTC.

In this sample, this clonotype turned up many times. This chain joins TRBV5-1 and TRBJ2-1, with 7 bases identical to TRBD1. The germline CDR1 and CDR2 sequences are SGHRS and YFSETQ. Trimming cost V 1 base and J 8 bases; bases outside gene matches: 6. This CDR3 spans 14 amino acids. In DNA, the CDR3 is TGCGCCAGCAGCTTGCGCTCAGGGGGTGATGAGCAGTTCTTC. Its translation is CASSLRSGGDEQFF.

In its sample, this clonotype was seen many times. V usage is TRBV6-1 and J usage is TRBJ1-5, with 7 bases that match TRBD1. V lost 5 bases to trimming and J lost 2 bases; unmatched junction nucleotides: 6. Germline assignment: CDR1 MNHNS and CDR2 SASEGT. This CDR3 has 15 amino acids. CDR3 in amino acids: CASSPTGTGNQPQHF. CDR3 nucleotides: TGTGCCAGCAGTCCGACAGGGACGGGCAATCAGCCCCAGCATTTT.

CDR3 protein: CASSYSSRANTEAFF. The CDR3 bases are TGTGCCAGCAGTTACTCGTCCAGGGCTAACACTGAAGCTTTCTTT. The chain couples TRBV6-5 to TRBJ1-1, with D perhaps matching TRBD1 (5 bases). In germline, CDR1 is MNHEY, CDR2 SVGAGI. Trimming removed 0 bases from V and 2 bases from J, with 10 bases in between. This CDR3 is built from 15 residues.